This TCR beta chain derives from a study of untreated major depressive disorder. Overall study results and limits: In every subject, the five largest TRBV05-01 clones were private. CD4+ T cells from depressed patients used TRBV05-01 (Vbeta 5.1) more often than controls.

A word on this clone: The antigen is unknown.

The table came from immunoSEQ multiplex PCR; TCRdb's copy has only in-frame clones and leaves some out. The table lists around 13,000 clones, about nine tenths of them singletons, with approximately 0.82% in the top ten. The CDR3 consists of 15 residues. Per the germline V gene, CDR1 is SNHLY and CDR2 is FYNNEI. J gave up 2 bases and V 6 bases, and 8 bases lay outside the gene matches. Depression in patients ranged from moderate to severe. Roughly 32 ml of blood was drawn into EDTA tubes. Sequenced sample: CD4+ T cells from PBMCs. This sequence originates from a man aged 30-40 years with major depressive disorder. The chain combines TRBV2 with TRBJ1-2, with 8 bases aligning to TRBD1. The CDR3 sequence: CASSLGQGANYGYTF. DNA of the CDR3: TGTGCCAGCAGCCTAGGGCAGGGGGCAAACTATGGCTACACCTTC.